The 14 T cell receptor beta chains listed next were all sequenced from one sample in a study of shared clonotypes between healthy human individuals. Assay: immunoSEQ multiplex PCR; the TCRdb copy retains only in-frame clones and omits some. The repertoire holds roughly 520,000 clones, around 96% seen once, with about 0.067% in the top ten. Sequencing was carried out using naive CD4+ T cells sorted from blood. The subset was: CD45RA+ positively selected. The receptors originated from a woman aged 25 to 39 in good health.

The CDR3 spells CSVWDRSYEQYF. In DNA, the CDR3 is TGCAGCGTTTGGGACCGCTCCTACGAGCAGTACTTC. The J gene is TRBJ2-7, the V gene TRBV29-1; possibly TRBD1 or TRBD2 for D (5 bases each). V was shortened by 5 bases and J by 0 bases, with 8 bases between the two germline ends. CDR3 length: 12 amino acids. Looked up from germline, CDR1 is SQVTM and CDR2 is ANQGSEA.

The chain employs TRBV11-1 and TRBJ2-7; 7 nucleotides align to TRBD1. Trimming took 8 bases from V and 4 from J; bases not matched to a gene: 14. This CDR3 has 15 amino acids. In germline, CDR1 is SGHAT, CDR2 FQDESV (reference sequence). This chain's CDR3 is CASGPRQGYLYEQYF. In DNA, the CDR3 is TGTGCCAGCGGACCTAGACAGGGATATCTTTACGAGCAGTACTTC.

The chain is built from TRBV2 and TRBJ1-2, with 7 bases aligning to TRBD1. This CDR3 is built from 15 residues. Germline lookup yields CDR1 SNHLY and CDR2 FYNNEI. V was clipped by 6 bases and J by 3 bases; unmatched bases: 10. The CDR3 loop is CASSPQGVGDYGYTF. The CDR3 bases are TGTGCCAGCAGCCCCCAGGGGGTGGGTGACTATGGCTACACCTTC.

This clone was detected once. The V call is TRBV4-1, the J call TRBJ2-4, with 10 bases lining up with TRBD2. Unmatched junction bases numbered 5, after V lost 1 base and J lost 8 bases. This CDR3 has 15 residues. Germline V gene sequence: CDR1 MGHRA, CDR2 YSYEKL. The CDR3: CASSQVGLAVDIQYF. CDR3 DNA: TGCGCCAGCAGCCAAGTTGGACTAGCGGTGGACATTCAGTACTTC.

CDR3 residues: CASSLPGATYEQYF. The CDR3 coding sequence is TGCGCCAGCAGCTTGCCCGGGGCAACCTACGAGCAGTACTTC. The chain uses TRBV5-1 and TRBJ2-7; D tentatively fits TRBD1 or TRBD2 (5 bases each). Germline CDR1 reads SGHRS; CDR2 reads YFSETQ. V lost 1 base, J lost 2 bases, and 10 bases lay in between. This CDR3 region has 14 residues.

The chain carries TRBV7-9 and TRBJ1-5; D gene unclear. The germline V gene encodes CDR1 SEHNR and CDR2 FQNEAQ (reference sequence). The CDR3 sequence is 15 residues long. V was pared by 5 bases and J by 7 bases, with 18 bases between. DNA for the CDR3: TGTGCCAGCAGCGCCCCGGGAGAACCGGGCCAGCCCCAGCATTTT. Translated, it gives CASSAPGEPGQPQHF.

The chain joins TRBV6-4 to TRBJ1-2; 10 nucleotides match TRBD1. The CDR3 covers 13 residues. Trimming took 6 bases from V and 6 from J; bases not matched to a gene: 4. The germline CDR1 and CDR2 sequences are MRHNA and SNTAGT. CDR3: CASSGQGENGYTF. As DNA, the CDR3 is TGTGCCAGCAGCGGACAGGGGGAAAATGGCTACACCTTC.

This clone is a singleton in its sample. The genes are TRBV5-1 and TRBJ2-1; D call uncertain. Germline CDR1 and CDR2: SGHRS and YFSETQ. The CDR3 runs to 14 residues. V was trimmed by 0 bases and J by 6 bases, leaving 10 bases between them. The chain's CDR3 is CASSLGGPGNEQFF. The CDR3 bases are TGCGCCAGCAGCTTGGGAGGACCGGGCAATGAGCAGTTCTTC.

The J gene is TRBJ1-5, the V gene TRBV10-3, with no clear D. The CDR3 is made up of 12 amino acids. Trimming pared 7 bases from V and 0 bases from J, leaving 4 bases between. Germline V gene sequence: CDR1 ENHRY, CDR2 SYGVKD. CDR3 loop: CAITYSNQPQHF. The CDR3 DNA reads as TGTGCCATCACTTATAGCAATCAGCCCCAGCATTTT.

The genes are TRBV5-1 and TRBJ2-1; possibly TRBD2 for D (5 bases). The germline V gene encodes CDR1 SGHRS and CDR2 YFSETQ. V was shortened by 2 bases and J by 5 bases, with 8 bases between the two germline ends. The CDR3 extends over 13 amino acids. The CDR3 nucleotides are TGCGCCAGCAGCTTCGGGGAAAACAATGAGCAGTTCTTC. Protein sequence: CASSFGENNEQFF.

The chain recombines TRBV13 with TRBJ1-3; D call uncertain. V dropped 5 bases and J dropped 0 bases, with 8 bases sitting between them. This CDR3 comprises 14 residues. Germline assignment: CDR1 PRHDT and CDR2 FYEKMQ (reference sequence). The CDR3 DNA reads as TGTGCCAGCAGCCCCTGGAACTCTGGAAACACCATATATTTT. Translating gives CASSPWNSGNTIYF.

This clone was picked up a small number of times. Different DNA sequences within this sample yield the same CDR3. The gene calls are TRBV18 and TRBJ1-1; D remains unclear. The germline V gene has CDR1 KGHSH and CDR2 LQKENI. The germline V and J ends were trimmed by 2 bases and 1 base, with 2 bases remaining between them. CDR3 size: 12 residues. CDR3 bases: TGTGCCAGCTCACCAGGGAACACTGAAGCTTTCTTT. Amino acids: CASSPGNTEAFF.

This chain's CDR3 is CASSLIGSSYNEQFF. The CDR3, as DNA: TGCGCCAGCAGCTTGATCGGGAGCTCCTACAATGAGCAGTTCTTC. The chain has TRBV5-1 and TRBJ2-1, with a weak D call TRBD2 (6 bases). CDR3 length: 15 amino acids. The V end was cut by 1 base, the J end by 0 bases, with 8 bases between. Per germline, CDR1 SGHRS and CDR2 YFSETQ.

V and J are TRBV18 and TRBJ2-5; no clear D. Trimming pared 1 base from V and 2 bases from J, leaving 8 bases between. Germline V gene data show CDR1 as KGHSH and CDR2 as LQKENI. The CDR3 contains 14 residues. CDR3 coding DNA: TGTGCCAGCTCACCACTTCCAGGTCAAGAGACCCAGTACTTC. Translated: CASSPLPGQETQYF.